Each of the 6 T cell receptor beta chains below was sequenced from the same sample in a study of T cell repertoires in cytomegalovirus infection. TCRdb reanalysed the reads using MiXCR and keeps one entry per CDR3 protein. In the table there are approximately 34,000 distinct CDR3 sequences, roughly half of which are singletons. What these receptors recognize is not known. This material consisted of CD8+ T cells from cultured PBMCs, taken from culture after CMV antigen stimulation. These receptors originate from a human donor in good health (CMV status not recorded). Some clones in this sample may be carry-over from other donors' samples.

V usage is TRBV7-9 and J usage is TRBJ2-3; D may be TRBD2 (5 bases). The germline V gene has CDR1 SEHNR and CDR2 FQNEAQ (reference sequence). Trimming took 8 bases from V and 6 from J, leaving 30 bases between them. The CDR3 extends over 18 amino acids. Written as DNA, the CDR3 is TGTGCCAGCCCTGGCACCCAGGACTTTCCGATTAGTATCGATACGCAGTATTTT. Amino acid sequence: CASPGTQDFPISIDTQYF. Filled out from reference TRBV7-9 and TRBJ2-3, the complete variable domain reads DTGVSQNPRHKITKRGQNVTFRCDPISEHNRLYWYRQTLGQGPEFLTYFQNEAQLEKSRLLSDRFSAERPKGSFSTLEIQRTEQGDSAMYLCASPGTQDFPISIDTQYFGPGTRLTVL.

The genes are TRBV5-5 and TRBJ2-1; 7 bases are shared with TRBD2. Looked up from germline, CDR1 is SGHKS and CDR2 is YYEKEE (reference sequence). The CDR3 is 14 amino acids. J was trimmed by 5 bases and V by 2 bases; bases with no gene match: 4. The CDR3 is CASSFGGGNNEQFF. The CDR3 DNA reads TGTGCCAGCAGCTTCGGGGGAGGGAACAATGAGCAGTTCTTC. Drawing the rest from reference TRBV5-5 and TRBJ2-1, the complete variable domain is DAGVTQSPTHLIKTRGQQVTLRCSPISGHKSVSWYQQVLGQGPQFIFQYYEKEERGRGNFPDRFSARQFPNYSSELNVNALLLGDSALYLCASSFGGGNNEQFFGPGTRLTVL.

The CDR3 here is CASSGRTGFTF. In DNA form, the CDR3 reads TGTGCCAGCAGCGGACGTACAGGGTTCACCTTC. The chain combines TRBV9 with TRBJ1-2; the D gene is possibly TRBD1 (6 bases). CDR1 is SGDLS and CDR2 is YYNGEE in the germline V gene. The CDR3 totals 11 residues. The V end lost 3 bases, the J end lost 13 bases, and 13 bases lay between the germline ends.

CDR3 DNA sequence: TGTGCCAGTAGTAGATTCGGGACGGATAGCAATCAGCCCCAGCATTTT. This codes for CASSRFGTDSNQPQHF. The V call is TRBV19, the J call TRBJ1-5; tentatively, D is TRBD1 (5 bases). The CDR3 runs 16 residues. In germline, CDR1 is LNHDA, CDR2 SQIVND (reference sequence). V was trimmed by 4 bases and J by 0 bases, leaving 13 bases between them. Variable domain in full (rest from reference TRBV19 and TRBJ1-5): DGGITQSPKYLFRKEGQNVTLSCEQNLNHDAMYWYRQDPGQGLRLIYYSQIVNDFQKGDIAEGYSVSREKKESFPLTVTSAQKNPTAFYLCASSRFGTDSNQPQHFGDGTRLSIL.

The rearrangement links TRBV14 to TRBJ2-1; 12 nucleotides agree with TRBD2. Germline loops: CDR1 SGHDN, CDR2 FVKESK. With 4 bases clipped from V and 8 bases from J, the junction kept 3 bases outside the gene matches. This CDR3 contains 14 residues. The CDR3 here is CASSPRLAGDEQFF. In DNA form, the CDR3 reads TGTGCCAGCAGCCCCCGACTAGCGGGGGATGAGCAGTTCTTC.

This clonotype was detected only a few times. This chain links TRBV6-1 with TRBJ1-5, with 9 bases matching TRBD1. CDR1 and CDR2 (germline): MNHNS, SASEGT. Trimming removed 6 bases from V and 2 bases from J; junction bases left unmatched: 5. The CDR3 length is 15 residues. The CDR3 region is CASSVGQGGNQPQHF. The CDR3 DNA sequence: TGTGCCAGCAGCGTGGGACAGGGAGGCAATCAGCCCCAGCATTTT.